This TCR beta chain was obtained from a study of cytomegalovirus exposure and HLA in healthy donors. The PCR made use of 60 Vbeta and 13 Jbeta primers. Clones were read by immunoSEQ multiplex PCR, and TCRdb kept only the in-frame ones, dropping some. The sample records fewer than 200,000 clones, roughly 70% being singletons. The V and J ends lost 4 bases and 2 bases respectively, with 15 bases between them. CDR3 length: 15 residues. Germline-derived CDR1 and CDR2 are SGHKS and YYEKEE (reference sequence). The sequencing input was PBMCs. The source of this sequence is a woman aged 45-60 years in good health and CMV-seropositive. This rearrangement joins TRBV5-5 to TRBJ1-2; no firm D call. CDR3 sequence (DNA): TGTGCCAGCAGCCTCTCCGCGGCAGCCAACTATGGCTACACCTTC. This codes for CASSLSAAANYGYTF.